The entry that follows covers one T cell receptor (beta chain) sequence. Its target is unknown. The source of the sample is a study of CD8+CD57+ T cells in acquired aplastic anemia. The overall study: Sorted CD4+ and CD8+ cell DNA averaged about 3 ug.

The authors sequenced patients whose flow cytometry had shown CD8+CD57+ cell expansion. Severe acquired aplastic anemia affected all patients. Whole-study findings and limits: Between patients and controls, CD8+ Simpson's diversity did not vary significantly.

Per germline, CDR1 LNHDA and CDR2 SQIVND (reference sequence). The CDR3 loop spans 12 amino acids. Genomic DNA provided the template from which TCR beta VDJ and CDR3 profiles were obtained. From the reads, TCRdb called clonotypes with MiXCR, one entry per CDR3 protein. The sample lists 80,000 or so distinct CDR3 sequences, about 70% occurring once. The chain carries TRBV19 and TRBJ2-3; D not certain. This receptor was identified in a human donor with aplastic anemia. The sample was sorted CD4+, CD8+, or CD8+CD57+ T cells (not recorded which) from PBMCs. The CDR3 coding sequence is TGTGCGACCGCCTACTCATCAGATACGCAGTATTTT. The encoded protein is CATAYSSDTQYF. Based on the CDR3 plus reference TRBV19 and TRBJ2-3, the full variable domain is DGGITQSPKYLFRKEGQNVTLSCEQNLNHDAMYWYRQDPGQGLRLIYYSQIVNDFQKGDIAEGYSVSREKKESFPLTVTSAQKNPTAFYLCATAYSSDTQYFGPGTRLTVL.